The 20 T cell receptor beta chains reported below all come from one sample, sequenced in a study of OX40 agonist ivuxolimab in advanced cancers. The table came from immunoSEQ multiplex PCR; TCRdb's copy has only in-frame clones and leaves some out. The sample contains about 77,000 clones, about four fifths of which appear only once. The specimen comprised CD4+ or CD8+ T cells sorted from blood, sampled in a trial of the OX40 agonist ivuxolimab. Receptor source: an adult with an advanced solid tumor such as melanoma, head and neck, liver or kidney cancer.

The chain couples TRBV7-9 to TRBJ2-7; 10 nucleotides align to TRBD1. This CDR3 is built from 15 residues. J gave up 7 bases and V 5 bases, and 11 bases lay outside the gene matches. Germline V lookup: CDR1 SEHNR, CDR2 FQNEAQ (reference sequence). The CDR3 region has the DNA TGTGCCAGCAGCGACATGGGACAGGGGTCTGATGAGCAGTACTTC. This encodes CASSDMGQGSDEQYF.

The J gene is TRBJ1-1, the V gene TRBV5-4, with TRBD1 identical over 7 bases. V gave up 4 bases and J gave up 1 base; unmatched junction bases: 7. Germline V gene lookup returns CDR1 SGHNT and CDR2 YYREEE (reference sequence). The CDR3 is made up of 15 amino acids. The DNA of the CDR3 is TGTGCCAGCAGCGTTAGGGGGCGGACGAACACTGAAGCTTTCTTT. Its translation: CASSVRGRTNTEAFF.

The V and J genes are TRBV21-1 and TRBJ1-5; the table calls TRBD1, which could not be checked here. TRBV21-1 is an annotated pseudogene. The CDR3 contains 18 residues. CDR3 amino acids: CASSASKTGTGENQPQHF. In DNA form, the CDR3 reads TGTGCCAGCAGCGCTAGTAAAACCGGGACAGGGGAAAATCAGCCCCAGCATTTT.

This chain connects TRBV4-2 to TRBJ2-5; no firm D call. The J call is in doubt because the DNA end fits TRBJ2-7 better. The V gene's germline CDR1 is LGHNA and CDR2 YNFKEQ. The CDR3 length is 15 residues. CDR3 residues: CASSQEFDPYYEQYF. In DNA, the CDR3 is TGTGCCAGCAGCCAAGAGTTTGACCCTTACTACGAGCAGTACTTC.

The CDR3 loop reads CASSLKMDEAFF. In nucleotides, the CDR3 is TGTGCCAGCAGTTTAAAAATGGATGAAGCTTTCTTT. The rearrangement links TRBV28 to TRBJ1-1; no firm D call. Per germline, CDR1 MDHEN and CDR2 SYDVKM. Trimming left V 2 bases short and J 7 bases short, with 8 bases between. The CDR3 runs 12 residues. The variable domain in full, with the rest retrieved from reference TRBV28 and TRBJ1-1, is DVKVTQSSRYLVKRTGEKVFLECVQDMDHENMFWYRQDPGLGLRLIYFSYDVKMKEKGDIPEGYSVSREKKERFSLILESASTNQTSMYLCASSLKMDEAFFGQGTRLTVV.

This CDR3 is CASSVRGREETQYF. Here the CDR3 DNA reads TGTGCCAGCAGCGTCAGGGGCAGAGAAGAGACCCAGTACTTC. This sequence joins TRBV11-3 and TRBJ2-5, with a tentative D call TRBD1 (6 bases). The V and J ends lost 5 bases and 3 bases respectively, with 13 bases between them. From germline, CDR1 is SGHNT and CDR2 YENEEA. This CDR3 is built from 14 residues.

V usage is TRBV5-1 and J usage is TRBJ2-2; tentatively, D is TRBD2 (6 bases). Per the germline V gene, CDR1 is SGHRS and CDR2 is YFSETQ. The CDR3 extends over 17 amino acids. Trimming left V 0 bases short and J 0 bases short, with 12 bases between. The CDR3 coding sequence is TGCGCCAGCAGCTTGGTGGCGGGGCCCCCGAACACCGGGGAGCTGTTTTTT. Its protein is CASSLVAGPPNTGELFF.

V and J are TRBV28 and TRBJ2-2, with TRBD2 matching over 8 bases. The CDR3 loop spans 17 amino acids. Germline trimming cut 7 bases from V and 7 bases from J; bases unmatched to any gene: 17. Germline lookup yields CDR1 MDHEN and CDR2 SYDVKM. The CDR3 sequence: CASTPRGGARVIGELFF. The CDR3 DNA reads TGTGCCAGCACCCCTCGGGGGGGCGCGAGGGTTATCGGGGAGCTGTTTTTT.

The chain joins TRBV9 to TRBJ2-7, with D perhaps matching TRBD2 (7 bases). The CDR3 runs to 14 residues. V shed 4 bases and J shed 5 bases, with 16 bases lying between them. Looked up from germline, CDR1 is SGDLS and CDR2 is YYNGEE. The CDR3 protein is CASSPTGGSDEQYF. The DNA for the CDR3 is TGTGCCAGCAGCCCCACGGGGGGCTCGGACGAGCAGTACTTC.

The gene calls are TRBV7-2 and TRBJ2-2, with D possibly matching TRBD1 (5 bases). Trimming pared 2 bases from V and 1 base from J, leaving 5 bases between. The CDR3 sequence is 14 residues long. Germline V lookup: CDR1 SGHTA, CDR2 FQGNSA. This CDR3 reads CASSLTGNTGELFF. The CDR3 nucleotides read TGTGCCAGCAGCTTAACAGGGAACACCGGGGAGCTGTTTTTT.

V is TRBV29-1 and J is TRBJ2-1; 7 nucleotides match TRBD1. This CDR3 is 21 amino acids long. Germline CDR1 SQVTM, CDR2 ANQGSEA. V dropped 0 bases and J dropped 1; count of bases not matched to a gene: 21. The CDR3 region is CSVEDKLHRGSRRRSYNEQFF. The CDR3 nucleotides are TGCAGCGTTGAAGATAAATTGCACAGGGGTTCCAGGAGAAGGTCCTACAATGAGCAGTTCTTC.

Details on this clone: Other DNA sequences within the sample encode an identical CDR3. The genes are TRBV5-1 and TRBJ2-3, with 12 bases matching TRBD1. V trimming: 3 bases; J trimming: 1 base; junction bases outside the gene matches: 3. Germline V gene data show CDR1 as SGHRS and CDR2 as YFSETQ. The CDR3 has 16 residues. CDR3 protein: CASSSGQGARTDTQYF. The CDR3 DNA follows: TGCGCCAGCAGCTCGGGACAGGGGGCCCGCACAGATACGCAGTATTTT.

J is TRBJ2-5 and V is TRBV7-3; TRBD2 matches at 11 bases. Germline CDR1 is SGHTA and CDR2 is FQGTGA. Germline trimming cut 2 bases from V and 4 bases from J; bases unmatched to any gene: 6. This CDR3 contains 16 residues. In nucleotides, the CDR3 is TGTGCCAGCAGCTTATTGCCTAGCGGGAGGATAGAGACCCAGTACTTC. The encoded protein is CASSLLPSGRIETQYF. Looking up the rest from reference TRBV7-3 and TRBJ2-5 gives the full variable domain: GAGVSQTPSNKVTEKGKYVELRCDPISGHTALYWYRQSLGQGPEFLIYFQGTGAADDSGLPNDRFFAVRPEGSVSTLKIQRTERGDSAVYLCASSLLPSGRIETQYFGPGTRLLVL.

Turning to this clone: The sample carries other DNA sequences with the same CDR3. V gene TRBV11-2 combines with J gene TRBJ2-7; 8 bases fit TRBD1. The CDR3 runs 14 residues. The junction had 5 bases not matched to a gene; V was cut back by 1 base and J by 6 bases. Germline CDR1 reads SGHAT; CDR2 reads FQNNGV. The CDR3 DNA is TGTGCCAGCAGCTTAGCCGGACAGGGTGGCGAGCAGTACTTC. Encoded protein: CASSLAGQGGEQYF.

This chain links TRBV7-2 with TRBJ2-5; D is ambiguous. CDR1 SGHTA and CDR2 FQGNSA come from the germline V gene. With 2 bases removed from V and 5 bases from J, the gap between germline ends came to 18 bases. CDR3 length: 16 amino acids. As DNA, the CDR3 is TGTGCCAGCAGCTTACAGAACCAGGAAATCCGGGAGACCCAGTACTTC. Its protein product is CASSLQNQEIRETQYF.

The chain combines TRBV18 with TRBJ2-7, with TRBD1 as a possible D gene (5 bases). The V gene lost 6 bases and the J gene lost 0 bases, with 15 bases spanning the gap. There are 15 residues in the CDR3. CDR1 and CDR2 from the germline V gene are KGHSH and LQKENI. The CDR3 sequence is CASSSRVPPSYEQYF. CDR3 DNA sequence: TGTGCCAGCTCGTCCAGGGTACCCCCCTCCTACGAGCAGTACTTC. The full variable domain, its missing parts supplied by reference TRBV18 and TRBJ2-7, is NAGVMQNPRHLVRRRGQEARLRCSPMKGHSHVYWYRQLPEEGLKFMVYLQKENIIDESGMPKERFSAEFPKEGPSILRIQQVVRGDSAAYFCASSSRVPPSYEQYFGPGTRLTVT.

The chain uses TRBV5-1 and TRBJ2-3, with unresolved D. Trimming shortened V by 5 bases and J by 0 bases, and 7 bases separated the two germline ends. The CDR3 length is 13 residues. In germline, CDR1 is SGHRS, CDR2 YFSETQ. The CDR3: CASRPTSTDTQYF. CDR3 in DNA: TGCGCCAGCAGACCGACAAGCACAGATACGCAGTATTTT.

This clone was seen a handful of times. The gene calls are TRBV7-9 and TRBJ1-2; perhaps TRBD1 as D (5 bases). There are 15 residues in the CDR3. Trimming shortened V by 1 base and J by 5 bases, and 14 bases separated the two germline ends. Germline V lookup: CDR1 SEHNR, CDR2 FQNEAQ (reference sequence). The CDR3 DNA sequence: TGTGCCAGCAGCTTAGGAATTTCGGGGGAGTATGGCTACACCTTC. Protein: CASSLGISGEYGYTF.

The V and J genes are TRBV5-5 and TRBJ2-2; the D gene is possibly TRBD1 (6 bases). This CDR3 region has 13 residues. In germline, CDR1 is SGHKS, CDR2 YYEKEE (reference sequence). Between the trimmed V and J ends, which lost 3 bases and 7 bases, there was a span of 10 bases. The CDR3 here is CASSYRAVGELFF. CDR3 coding DNA: TGTGCCAGCAGCTACAGGGCCGTCGGGGAGCTGTTTTTT.

This chain uses TRBV6-5 with TRBJ1-2; 7 bases match TRBD1. J gave up 4 bases and V 6 bases, and 8 bases lay outside the gene matches. CDR3 size: 14 residues. The germline V gene encodes CDR1 MNHEY and CDR2 SVGAGI. CDR3 sequence: CASRGQSRFYGYTF. The CDR3 DNA is TGTGCCAGCAGGGGACAGTCTCGATTCTATGGCTACACCTTC.